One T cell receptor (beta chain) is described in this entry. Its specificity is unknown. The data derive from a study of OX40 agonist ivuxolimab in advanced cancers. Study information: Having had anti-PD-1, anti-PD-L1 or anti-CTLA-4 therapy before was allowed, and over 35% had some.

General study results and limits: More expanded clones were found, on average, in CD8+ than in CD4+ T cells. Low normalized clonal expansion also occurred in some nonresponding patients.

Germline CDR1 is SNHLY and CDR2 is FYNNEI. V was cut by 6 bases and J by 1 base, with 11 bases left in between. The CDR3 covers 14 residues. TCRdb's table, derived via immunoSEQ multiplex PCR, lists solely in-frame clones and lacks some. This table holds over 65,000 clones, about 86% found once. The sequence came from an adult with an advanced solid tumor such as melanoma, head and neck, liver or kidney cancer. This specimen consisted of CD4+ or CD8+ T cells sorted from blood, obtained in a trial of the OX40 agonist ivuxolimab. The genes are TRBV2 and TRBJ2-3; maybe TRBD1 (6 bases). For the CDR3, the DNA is TGTGCCAGCAGCGGATGGACAGGCACAGATACGCAGTATTTT. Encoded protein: CASSGWTGTDTQYF.